This T cell receptor beta chain was sequenced for a study of blood T cell repertoires in COVID-19. Looking at the study overall: COVID-19 samples from acute and convalescent phases originated in the United States, Italy and Spain. From T cells, B-cell-depleted T cells, or PBMCs came the material, which was cDNA or gDNA.

The CDR3 totals 16 residues. Germline-derived CDR1 and CDR2 are SGHTA and FQGNSA. V lost 8 bases and J lost 1; bases outside the gene matches: 10. Under the authors' procedure: Amplified reference gene primers provided the basis for estimating nucleated cell counts. The method was immunoSEQ multiplex PCR; TCRdb's version includes in-frame clones alone and lacks a portion of them. V and J calls and clone size come straight from that table; D and trimming were deduced from the DNA. This table has about 260,000 clones, roughly 86% appearing once. Sequences were obtained from peripheral blood. The chain couples TRBV7-2 to TRBJ2-2; 7 nucleotides match TRBD2. The TCR sequence derives from a middle-aged man who had recovered from COVID-19. The CDR3 here is CASGSASGGNTGELFF. CDR3 DNA: TGTGCCAGCGGCTCCGCTTCGGGGGGGAACACCGGGGAGCTGTTTTTT.